These 28 T cell receptor beta chains originate from one sample sequenced in a study of T cells in Graves' hyperthyroidism and ophthalmopathy. Researchers amplified the TCR beta CDR3 regions from RNA transcripts. In the first-round RT-PCR of the TCR CDR3, the HTBI primer set was used. Each CDR3 protein gets one entry after TCRdb re-called the multiplex PCR reads with MiXCR. The sample consists of 620,000 or so distinct CDR3 sequences, roughly 15% of them appearing once. What was sequenced was blood. The receptors here all came from a woman aged 45-65 years with Graves' ophthalmopathy.

There are many counts of this clonotype. The rearrangement uses TRBV6-1 and TRBJ1-5; 7 bases are a match to TRBD1. Losses at the gene ends were 3 bases for V and 3 bases for J; bases not matched to a gene: 5. This CDR3 is 15 amino acids long. Germline V gives CDR1 MNHNS, CDR2 SASEGT. The CDR3, as DNA: TGTGCCAGCAGTGATAGGACAGGAGTCAATCAGCCCCAGCATTTT. It specifies CASSDRTGVNQPQHF.

This clonotype was found many times. This chain links TRBV6-1 with TRBJ2-7; TRBD1 matches 7 bases. The CDR3 is made up of 15 amino acids. The trim removed 5 bases at V and 0 bases at J, leaving 7 bases unmatched. CDR1 and CDR2 (germline): MNHNS, SASEGT. The CDR3 spells CASSTRGQRSYEQYF. CDR3 nucleotides: TGTGCCAGCAGTACCCGGGGACAGCGCTCCTACGAGCAGTACTTC.

With regard to this clonotype: One base away lies a much larger clone, so this may be a sequencing read error. This chain joins TRBV11-3 and TRBJ2-1, with D perhaps TRBD1 or TRBD2 (5 bases each). The CDR3 totals 12 residues. CDR1 SGHNT and CDR2 YENEEA come from the germline V gene. The CDR3 nucleotides read TGTGTCAGCAGCCGAGAGGGGTATGAGCAGTTCTTC. Its translation is CVSSREGYEQFF.

The chain is built from TRBV27 and TRBJ2-1; TRBD2 aligns across 11 bases. The germline V gene encodes CDR1 MNHEY and CDR2 SMNVEV (reference sequence). The CDR3 runs 13 residues. Trimming at V came to 6 bases and at J to 10 bases, leaving 5 bases not matched to a gene. The chain's CDR3 is CASRLAGVGEQFF. The CDR3 nucleotides read TGTGCCAGCAGACTAGCGGGAGTGGGGGAGCAGTTCTTC.

This clonotype was seen ten or more times. In DNA form, the CDR3 reads TGTGCCAGCACCAAAGGGGCTAGCGGGAGGACTGAGCAGTTCTTC. Protein sequence: CASTKGASGRTEQFF. The V gene is TRBV28, the J gene TRBJ2-1; 11 bases are shared with TRBD2. Trimming at V came to 7 bases and at J to 9 bases, leaving 11 bases not matched to a gene. In germline, CDR1 is MDHEN, CDR2 SYDVKM. This CDR3 has 15 amino acids.

This clonotype appeared many times. The chain joins TRBV7-2 to TRBJ2-7; maybe TRBD1 (6 bases). Deletions cut 5 bases from V and 2 bases from J, with 13 bases between. Germline loops: CDR1 SGHTA, CDR2 FQGNSA. The CDR3 sequence is 14 residues long. The CDR3 sequence: CASSHSQGPYEQYF. CDR3 DNA sequence: TGTGCCAGCAGCCATTCACAGGGCCCCTACGAGCAGTACTTC.

This clonotype showed up just a few times. The chain joins TRBV24-1 to TRBJ2-5; weak D call: TRBD2 (7 bases). With 9 bases removed from V and 5 bases from J, the gap between germline ends came to 12 bases. The germline V gene has CDR1 KGHDR and CDR2 SFDVKD. The CDR3 runs 12 residues. As DNA, the CDR3 is TGTGCCACCGATGGGGGGGGCGAGACCCAGTACTTC. Protein: CATDGGGETQYF.

This clonotype was counted many times. The chain links TRBV7-2 to TRBJ2-5; D is possibly TRBD2 (5 bases). V was shortened by 3 bases and J by 4 bases, with 21 bases between the two germline ends. Germline-derived CDR1 and CDR2 are SGHTA and FQGNSA. This CDR3 comprises 17 residues. The CDR3 nucleotides read TGTGCCAGCAGCTTGGGCTCGGCCTCCCGAGGAGGAGAGACCCAGTACTTC. Its protein is CASSLGSASRGGETQYF. The full variable domain, in which reference TRBV7-2 and TRBJ2-5 provide the parts outside the CDR3, is GAGVSQSPSNKVTEKGKDVELRCDPISGHTALYWYRQSLGQGLEFLIYFQGNSAPDKSGLPSDRFSAERTGGSVSTLTIQRTQQEDSAVYLCASSLGSASRGGETQYFGPGTRLLVL.

The gene calls are TRBV7-2 and TRBJ2-7, with 8 nucleotides matching TRBD2. V lost 3 bases, J lost 2 bases, and 6 bases stayed unmatched. The CDR3 loop spans 15 amino acids. The germline gives CDR1 SGHTA, CDR2 FQGNSA. CDR3 DNA: TGTGCCAGCAGCTTGGGAGCGGGAGACCCCTACGAGCAGTACTTC. Residues: CASSLGAGDPYEQYF. The full variable domain, its missing parts supplied by reference TRBV7-2 and TRBJ2-7, is GAGVSQSPSNKVTEKGKDVELRCDPISGHTALYWYRQSLGQGLEFLIYFQGNSAPDKSGLPSDRFSAERTGGSVSTLTIQRTQQEDSAVYLCASSLGAGDPYEQYFGPGTRLTVT.

The chain links TRBV27 to TRBJ2-1, with D possibly TRBD2 on 6 matching bases. V was clipped by 1 base and J by 6 bases, with 10 bases between them. This CDR3 has 14 amino acids. CDR1 and CDR2 from the germline V gene are MNHEY and SMNVEV (reference sequence). CDR3 residues: CASSLFGTVNEQFF. Written as DNA, the CDR3 is TGTGCCAGCAGTTTATTTGGGACTGTCAATGAGCAGTTCTTC.

This clonotype has only a few counts. The chain combines TRBV7-8 with TRBJ2-6, with 9 nucleotides matching TRBD1. The V gene end was trimmed by 5 bases and the J gene end by 0 bases; junction bases not matched to a gene: 8. Germline V gives CDR1 SGHVS, CDR2 FQNEAQ. The CDR3 covers 18 residues. The CDR3 DNA reads TGTGCCAGCAGCCGCCGGGACAGGGCTCTCTCTGGGGCCAACGTCCTGACTTTC. The encoded protein is CASSRRDRALSGANVLTF.

This clonotype has only a few counts. The gene calls are TRBV7-9 and TRBJ2-2; the D is unclear. The CDR3 spans 15 residues. CDR1 is SEHNR, CDR2 FQNEAQ, per germline (reference sequence). V lost 0 bases and J 2 bases, leaving 7 bases between the germline ends. The DNA of the CDR3 is TGTGCCAGCAGCTTAGCGTGGCCAAACACCGGGGAGCTGTTTTTT. It is translated as CASSLAWPNTGELFF.

This clonotype was picked up many times. The J gene is TRBJ2-7, the V gene TRBV29-1, with a weak D call TRBD1 (6 bases). From germline, CDR1 is SQVTM and CDR2 ANQGSEA. This CDR3 comprises 12 residues. The V end was cut by 3 bases, the J end by 3 bases, with 9 bases between. CDR3 in DNA: TGCAGCGTTGATGGACAGTACTACGAGCAGTACTTC. Translating gives CSVDGQYYEQYF.

This clonotype showed up just a few times. The V and J genes are TRBV5-1 and TRBJ2-5, with 8 bases aligning to TRBD2. The length of the CDR3 is 14 residues. With V trimmed by 3 bases and J by 13 bases, 14 bases remained unmatched. CDR1 is SGHRS, CDR2 YFSETQ, per germline. The CDR3 protein is CASSSGGLAGDLYF. In DNA form, the CDR3 reads TGCGCCAGCAGCTCGGGGGGGCTAGCGGGTGATCTGTACTTC.

This clonotype was counted many times. The chain has TRBV28 and TRBJ2-1; TRBD2 aligns across 9 bases. CDR3 length equals 15 residues. The J segment lost 2 bases and the V segment lost 6 bases, leaving 5 bases of the junction unmatched. CDR1 is MDHEN, CDR2 SYDVKM, per germline. CDR3 in amino acids: CASRDTSGPYNEQFF. CDR3 in DNA: TGTGCCAGCAGGGATACTAGCGGGCCCTACAATGAGCAGTTCTTC.

The gene calls are TRBV9 and TRBJ2-1, with D unclear. Germline values: CDR1 SGDLS, CDR2 YYNGEE. The CDR3 length is 16 residues. With 4 bases removed from V and 0 bases from J, the gap between germline ends came to 14 bases. The CDR3 nucleotides read TGTGCCAGCAGCTCGAGTGGCTTCGCCTCCTACAATGAGCAGTTCTTC. This sequence encodes CASSSSGFASYNEQFF.

This clonotype was detected only a few times. The V and J genes are TRBV7-9 and TRBJ2-7; D not resolved. CDR1 SEHNR and CDR2 FQNEAQ come from the germline V gene (reference sequence). Trimming stripped 5 bases from V and 2 bases from J, with 13 bases between. This CDR3 is built from 14 residues. The CDR3 loop is CASSATVNPYEQYF. The CDR3 DNA sequence: TGTGCCAGCAGCGCCACAGTGAACCCCTACGAGCAGTACTTC.

This clonotype has ten or more counts. The chain recombines TRBV6-2 or TRBV6-3 with TRBJ2-2; D perhaps matches TRBD2 (5 bases). Germline V gene data show CDR1 as MNHEY and CDR2 as SVGEGT. The CDR3 covers 13 residues. Trimming shortened V by 5 bases and J by 5 bases, and 9 bases separated the two germline ends. CDR3 in DNA: TGTGCCAGCAGTCTACGGAGGACCGGGGAGCTGTTTTTT. Protein sequence: CASSLRRTGELFF.

This clonotype was seen repeatedly, ten times or more. V usage is TRBV11-2 and J usage is TRBJ2-3; the match to TRBD2 covers 9 bases. After removal of 4 bases from V and 1 base from J, the junction contained 6 bases not matched to a gene. CDR3 length: 16 amino acids. The germline gives CDR1 SGHAT, CDR2 FQNNGV. In DNA, the CDR3 is TGTGCCAGCAGCTCCAAGCGGGAGGAGGGCACAGATACGCAGTATTTT. Translated, it gives CASSSKREEGTDTQYF.

The sample holds a few counts of this clonotype. This chain connects TRBV19 to TRBJ2-7; 9 nucleotides match TRBD1. V lost 5 bases and J lost 3; bases outside the gene matches: 5. Germline V gene data show CDR1 as LNHDA and CDR2 as SQIVND (reference sequence). CDR3 length: 14 residues. In DNA form, the CDR3 reads TGTGCCAGTAGTGTGGGGACAGGGAACTACGAGCAGTACTTC. Its protein product is CASSVGTGNYEQYF.

This clonotype was seen more than once but under ten times. The V call is TRBV3-1, the J call TRBJ1-5; D unresolved. The CDR3 has 17 amino acids. Germline loops: CDR1 LGHDT, CDR2 YNNKEL (reference sequence). The ends were cut back, 0 bases at V and 2 bases at J, with 14 bases in the middle. The CDR3 reads CASSQDDVLGGNQPQHF. CDR3 bases: TGTGCCAGCAGCCAAGATGACGTCCTTGGGGGCAATCAGCCCCAGCATTTT.

This clonotype was counted between two and nine times. A much larger clone is a single base away; this may be a read error. The chain uses TRBV20-1 and TRBJ2-1, with 12 nucleotides matching TRBD2. CDR1 DFQATT and CDR2 SNEGSKA come from the germline V gene (reference sequence). The CDR3 runs 15 residues. Trimming at V came to 3 bases and at J to 9 bases, leaving 9 bases not matched to a gene. In DNA, the CDR3 is TGCAGTGCTAGCCGAACTAGCGGGAGGAGGAGTGAGCAGTTCTTC. It yields the protein CSASRTSGRRSEQFF.

The rearrangement joins TRBV30 to TRBJ2-7, with TRBD2 matching 8 bases. Germline values: CDR1 GTSNPN, CDR2 SVGIG (reference sequence). This CDR3 spans 15 amino acids. V shed 0 bases, J shed 7 bases, and the junction held 11 bases outside the gene matches. The CDR3 region has the DNA TGTGCCTGGAGTGTAGTAGGCGGGGGGCCTGTTGAGCAGTACTTC. This codes for CAWSVVGGGPVEQYF.

This chain links TRBV10-3 with TRBJ1-3; a weak D match, TRBD1 (5 bases). The ends were cut back, 7 bases at V and 2 bases at J, with 12 bases in the middle. Germline CDR1 and CDR2: ENHRY and SYGVKD. The CDR3 spans 14 residues. In DNA form, the CDR3 reads TGTGCCATCACAGACAGTACACCTGGAAACACCATATATTTT. It yields the protein CAITDSTPGNTIYF.

This clonotype was seen many times. The chain is built from TRBV5-1 and TRBJ2-3; D not resolved. Looked up from germline, CDR1 is SGHRS and CDR2 is YFSETQ. Trimming took 7 bases from V and 5 from J, leaving 20 bases between them. The CDR3 loop spans 15 amino acids. CDR3 nucleotides: TGCGCCAGCGGCCCCACCCCGTCGGGCCGAGATACGCAGTATTTT. It specifies CASGPTPSGRDTQYF.

In its sample, this clonotype was seen many times. V is TRBV4-1 and J is TRBJ2-1, with a tentative D call TRBD2 (5 bases). This CDR3 region has 16 residues. Deletions cut 0 bases from V and 3 bases from J, with 12 bases between. Per germline, CDR1 MGHRA and CDR2 YSYEKL. The CDR3 coding sequence is TGCGCCAGCAGCCAAGAAGAAGCGGAAAACTACAATGAGCAGTTCTTC. Its protein product is CASSQEEAENYNEQFF.

The chain combines TRBV3-1 with TRBJ2-1; tentatively, D is TRBD1 or TRBD2 (5 bases each). V was cut by 4 bases and J by 3 bases, with 19 bases left in between. The CDR3 sequence is 17 residues long. Germline lookup yields CDR1 LGHDT and CDR2 YNNKEL (reference sequence). The CDR3 region is CASSPSPRDAIYNEQFF. The CDR3 DNA is TGTGCCAGCAGCCCCTCCCCCCGGGACGCAATCTACAATGAGCAGTTCTTC.

The chain has TRBV6-6 and TRBJ2-1; 13 positions agree with TRBD2. With 0 bases clipped from V and 4 bases from J, the junction kept 18 bases outside the gene matches. Germline CDR1 MNHNY, CDR2 SVGAGI (reference sequence). The CDR3 spans 22 residues. In DNA form, the CDR3 reads TGTGCCAGCAGTTACTCGCCCTACCGGACTAGCGGGAGTGGGGGACGTTACAATGAGCAGTTCTTC. It encodes CASSYSPYRTSGSGGRYNEQFF.